These 16 T cell receptor beta chains share one sample of origin, sequenced in a study of T cells in Graves' hyperthyroidism and ophthalmopathy. RNA transcripts yielded amplified TCR beta CDR3 regions. The HTBI primer set served for first-round RT-PCR of the TCR CDR3. TCRdb independently ran MiXCR on the multiplex PCR reads; one entry per CDR3 protein. The sample shows 600,000 to 850,000 distinct CDR3 sequences, under 20% of them seen only once. Material for sequencing was blood. The receptors shown here come from a woman in her fifties or sixties with Graves' hyperthyroidism that later progressed to Graves' ophthalmopathy.

The chain links TRBV5-1 to TRBJ2-2; tentative D call: TRBD1 (6 bases). This CDR3 contains 15 residues. Germline V gene sequence: CDR1 SGHRS, CDR2 YFSETQ. The germline V and J ends were trimmed by 7 bases and 1 base, with 14 bases remaining between them. CDR3 sequence: CASYKGEKNTGELFF. As DNA, the CDR3 is TGCGCCAGCTACAAGGGGGAGAAGAACACCGGGGAGCTGTTTTTT.

This clonotype was found a few times. The rearrangement uses TRBV27 and TRBJ2-5, with D possibly being TRBD1 or TRBD2 (5 bases each). The CDR3 extends over 12 amino acids. V lost 5 bases and J 6 bases, leaving 10 bases between the germline ends. CDR1 MNHEY and CDR2 SMNVEV come from the germline V gene (reference sequence). The CDR3 reads CASSPEGQTQYF. DNA of the CDR3: TGTGCCAGCAGTCCCGAGGGGCAGACCCAGTACTTC.

This clonotype was detected only a few times. This chain links TRBV10-2 with TRBJ1-2, with no clear D. The CDR3 totals 9 residues. V was shortened by 8 bases and J by 8 bases, with 6 bases between the two germline ends. Germline CDR1 and CDR2: WSHSY and SAAADI. This CDR3 reads CASGLGYTF. In DNA, the CDR3 is TGCGCCAGCGGTTTAGGCTACACCTTC.

There are many counts of this clonotype. V usage is TRBV20-1 and J usage is TRBJ2-3; D is unresolved. Per germline, CDR1 DFQATT and CDR2 SNEGSKA (reference sequence). Trimming cost V 8 bases and J 0 bases, with 15 bases left between them. This CDR3 region has 14 residues. The CDR3 sequence: CSTNREASTDTQYF. The CDR3 DNA follows: TGCAGTACGAATAGGGAAGCTAGCACAGATACGCAGTATTTT.

The chain has TRBV10-3 and TRBJ1-1, with D tentatively TRBD1 (6 bases). This CDR3 comprises 14 residues. V was cut by 10 bases and J by 1 base, with 16 bases left in between. CDR1 is ENHRY, CDR2 SYGVKD, per germline. The CDR3 coding sequence is TGTGCCACCCAAACCCTGACAGGGAACACTGAAGCTTTCTTT. Protein: CATQTLTGNTEAFF.

This chain links TRBV18 with TRBJ1-3; 7 bases are shared with TRBD1. V trimming: 2 bases; J trimming: 0 bases; junction bases outside the gene matches: 4. The CDR3 has 16 amino acids. In germline, CDR1 is KGHSH, CDR2 LQKENI. The CDR3 DNA is TGTGCCAGCTCACCAAGACAGGGTCTCTCTGGAAACACCATATATTTT. This gives the protein CASSPRQGLSGNTIYF.

This clonotype was recorded at least ten times. This chain uses TRBV19 with TRBJ1-1; D gene unclear. The V gene's germline CDR1 is LNHDA and CDR2 SQIVND (reference sequence). Between the trimmed V and J ends, which lost 4 bases and 5 bases, there was a span of 11 bases. This CDR3 has 13 residues. The CDR3 nucleotides read TGTGCCAGTAGTAGCTCTTTATGGACTGAAGCTTTCTTT. Its translation: CASSSSLWTEAFF.

On this clonotype itself: A much larger clone lies one base from this, so it may be a read error. The rearrangement uses TRBV2 and TRBJ2-6; D not resolved. CDR1 SNHLY and CDR2 FYNNEI come from the germline V gene. The CDR3 runs to 12 residues. V was pared by 7 bases and J by 4 bases, with 5 bases between. Written as DNA, the CDR3 is TGTGCCAGCAAGCCCGGGGCCAACGTCCTGACTTTC. Amino acids: CASKPGANVLTF.

The table lists this clonotype with a few counts. In DNA form, the CDR3 reads TGCAGTGCTAGCATTGGAGGCACAGATACGCAGTATTTT. It specifies CSASIGGTDTQYF. The chain recombines TRBV20-1 with TRBJ2-3; the D is unclear. Between the trimmed V and J ends, which lost 3 bases and 1 base, there was a span of 8 bases. The germline V gene has CDR1 DFQATT and CDR2 SNEGSKA (reference sequence). The CDR3 sequence is 13 residues long.

This clonotype was observed many times. The gene calls are TRBV12-3 or TRBV12-4 and TRBJ2-2; D might be TRBD2 (7 bases). The length of the CDR3 is 17 residues. V was trimmed by 8 bases and J by 1 base, leaving 20 bases between them. The CDR3 sequence is CASRLLRGGRNTGELFF. The CDR3 DNA reads TGTGCCAGCCGACTTTTGAGGGGGGGCCGGAACACCGGGGAGCTGTTTTTT.

This chain connects TRBV5-1 to TRBJ1-6; D uncertain. The CDR3 consists of 12 residues. The germline V gene has CDR1 SGHRS and CDR2 YFSETQ. V lost 5 bases and J lost 5, with 5 bases in between. This CDR3 reads CASRRDNSPLHF. The DNA of the CDR3 is TGCGCCAGCAGGCGGGATAATTCACCCCTCCACTTT.

This clonotype was counted only a few times. The chain links TRBV5-1 to TRBJ2-1, with 9 nucleotides matching TRBD2. The CDR3 is 17 amino acids. Trimming at V came to 4 bases and at J to 7 bases, leaving 15 bases not matched to a gene. The germline V gene has CDR1 SGHRS and CDR2 YFSETQ. CDR3: CASSRRLAGRRGNEQFF. The CDR3 nucleotides are TGCGCCAGCAGCCGACGTCTAGCGGGGAGGCGAGGAAATGAGCAGTTCTTC.

This clonotype has only a few counts. The J gene is TRBJ1-2, the V gene TRBV3-1; D uncertain. Germline lookup yields CDR1 LGHDT and CDR2 YNNKEL (reference sequence). The CDR3 has 11 residues. Trimming took off 3 bases at V and 6 bases at J, with 5 bases between the two ends. The CDR3 DNA follows: TGTGCCAGCAGCCAGAATCATGGCTACACCTTC. Its protein is CASSQNHGYTF.

This clonotype occurred many times. J is TRBJ1-2 and V is TRBV7-9; unclear D gene. In germline, CDR1 is SEHNR, CDR2 FQNEAQ (reference sequence). V lost 3 bases to trimming and J lost 0 bases, with 11 bases between them. The length of the CDR3 is 15 residues. CDR3 bases: TGTGCCAGCAGCTTCAGAACCGGGTCTAACTATGGCTACACCTTC. The encoded protein is CASSFRTGSNYGYTF.

The CDR3 sequence is CASLNRENTEAFF. DNA of the CDR3: TGTGCCAGCTTAAACAGGGAGAACACTGAAGCTTTCTTT. The chain couples TRBV19 to TRBJ1-1, with a tentative D call TRBD1 (6 bases). The CDR3 is 13 residues long. V lost 9 bases and J lost 1, with 12 bases in between. Per the germline V gene, CDR1 is LNHDA and CDR2 is SQIVND (reference sequence). The whole variable domain, filled in from reference TRBV19 and TRBJ1-1, reads DGGITQSPKYLFRKEGQNVTLSCEQNLNHDAMYWYRQDPGQGLRLIYYSQIVNDFQKGDIAEGYSVSREKKESFPLTVTSAQKNPTAFYLCASLNRENTEAFFGQGTRLTVV.

This clonotype was seen many times. CDR3 bases: TGTGCCAGCAGCACCCAGGGACTAGCGCCGATCTACAATGAGCAGTTCTTC. It specifies CASSTQGLAPIYNEQFF. V usage is TRBV11-2 and J usage is TRBJ2-1, with 10 positions matching TRBD2. Losses at the gene ends were 5 bases for V and 3 bases for J; bases not matched to a gene: 10. Germline values: CDR1 SGHAT, CDR2 FQNNGV. The CDR3 consists of 17 residues.